This TCR beta chain originates from a study of cytomegalovirus exposure and HLA in healthy donors. Assay used: immunoSEQ multiplex PCR; TCRdb lists only in-frame clones, some missing. This sample carries roughly 300,000 clones, 70% to 90% of them seen once, and the ten largest clones take over 0.7%. Concerning this clone: Antigen specificity is unknown.

Overall study findings and caveats: Subsequent analysis revealed that first-cohort TCR clusters tended to co-occur in the 100 to 150 validation repertoires. The classifier reportedly diagnosed cytomegalovirus status with high sensitivity and specificity.

This clonotype was obtained from a woman aged 18-29 years in good health and CMV-seronegative. Sequenced: PBMCs.

CDR3 sequence (DNA): TGTGCCAGCAGTCCGGGGACATCAGGCTACACCTTC. It specifies CASSPGTSGYTF. V usage is TRBV6-5 and J usage is TRBJ1-2; D may be TRBD1 (6 bases). Per germline, CDR1 MNHEY and CDR2 SVGAGI. The germline V and J ends were trimmed by 5 bases and 8 bases, with 12 bases remaining between them. The CDR3 has 12 amino acids.